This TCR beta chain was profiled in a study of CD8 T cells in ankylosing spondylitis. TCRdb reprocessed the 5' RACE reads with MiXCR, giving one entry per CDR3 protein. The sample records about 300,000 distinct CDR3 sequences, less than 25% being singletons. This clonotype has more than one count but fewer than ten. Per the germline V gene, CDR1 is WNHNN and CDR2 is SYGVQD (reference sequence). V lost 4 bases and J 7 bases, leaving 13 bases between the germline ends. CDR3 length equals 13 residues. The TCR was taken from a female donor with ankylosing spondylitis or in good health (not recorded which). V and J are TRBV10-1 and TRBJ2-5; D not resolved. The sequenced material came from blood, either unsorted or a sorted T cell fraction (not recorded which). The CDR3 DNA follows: TGCGCCAGCAGTGTCGGCTCCAGCACGACCCAGTACTTC. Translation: CASSVGSSTTQYF.